The 9 T cell receptor beta chains given below trace back to one sample, sequenced in a study of T cell responses to AZD1222 COVID-19 vaccine. This table comes from immunoSEQ multiplex PCR, and its TCRdb copy is limited to in-frame clones, with some not included. The sample records roughly 130,000 clones, roughly 84% being singletons. The sample consisted of peripheral blood, taken on day 0 of AZD1222 vaccination. These receptors were taken from an adult in good health.

The genes are TRBV3-1 (or the pseudogene TRBV3-2) and TRBJ2-2; 11 bases fit TRBD2. Per the germline V gene, CDR1 is LGHDT and CDR2 is YNNKEL (reference sequence). V shed 0 bases and J 1 base; nucleotides not matched to a gene: 13. The CDR3 loop spans 21 amino acids. In DNA form, the CDR3 reads TGTGCCAGCAGCCAAGAACTCCCCACTAGCGGGAGCAATAAGAACACCGGGGAGCTGTTTTTT. Amino acids: CASSQELPTSGSNKNTGELFF.

The rearrangement joins TRBV28 to TRBJ1-5; D remains ambiguous. Deletions cut 4 bases from V and 0 bases from J, with 10 bases between. This CDR3 is built from 15 residues. Germline V CDR1 and CDR2: MDHEN, SYDVKM. The CDR3 bases are TGTGCCAGCAGTTCCCCCGGTGTTAGCAATCAGCCCCAGCATTTT. This gives the protein CASSSPGVSNQPQHF.

This clone turned up a few times. The chain joins TRBV12-3 or TRBV12-4 to TRBJ1-2; the D is unclear. Trimming cost V 1 base and J 8 bases, with 11 bases left between them. This CDR3 has 13 amino acids. CDR3 DNA sequence: TGTGCCAGCAGTTTAGACAACACTAGGGGCTACACCTTC. The encoded protein is CASSLDNTRGYTF.

This sequence joins TRBV6-5 and TRBJ2-4; D is perhaps TRBD2 (6 bases). The CDR3 contains 12 residues. Germline CDR1 is MNHEY and CDR2 is SVGAGI. The germline V and J ends were trimmed by 4 bases and 11 bases, with 12 bases remaining between them. The DNA for the CDR3 is TGTGCCAGCAGTTTCGCCGGCGGGGTTCAGTACTTC. Protein sequence: CASSFAGGVQYF.

This clone appeared a few times. The gene calls are TRBV19 and TRBJ1-2, with 9 bases that match TRBD1. Germline V gene data show CDR1 as LNHDA and CDR2 as SQIVND (reference sequence). The CDR3 totals 17 residues. V shed 7 bases and J 4 bases; nucleotides not matched to a gene: 16. The DNA of the CDR3 is TGTGCCAGTACGGAATGGACAGGGGTCCAATTCTCCTATGGCTACACCTTC. Its translation: CASTEWTGVQFSYGYTF.

V gene TRBV3-1 (or the pseudogene TRBV3-2) combines with J gene TRBJ2-1; 12 bases are shared with TRBD2. From germline, CDR1 is LGHDT and CDR2 YNNKEL (reference sequence). This CDR3 is built from 16 residues. Trimming at V came to 4 bases and at J to 0 bases, leaving 1 base not matched to a gene. The CDR3 sequence: CASSLTSGSSYNEQFF. The CDR3 region has the DNA TGTGCCAGCAGCCTGACTAGCGGGAGCTCCTACAATGAGCAGTTCTTC.

The chain links TRBV5-1 to TRBJ2-5; no definite D call. V was pared by 1 base and J by 5 bases, with 9 bases between. Germline-derived CDR1 and CDR2 are SGHRS and YFSETQ. CDR3 size: 13 residues. The CDR3 region is CASSLTEGETQYF. CDR3 DNA: TGCGCCAGCAGCTTGACAGAAGGGGAGACCCAGTACTTC. Complete variable domain (other parts from reference TRBV5-1 and TRBJ2-5): KAGVTQTPRYLIKTRGQQVTLSCSPISGHRSVSWYQQTPGQGLQFLFEYFSETQRNKGNFPGRFSGRQFSNSRSEMNVSTLELGDSALYLCASSLTEGETQYFGPGTRLLVL.

V usage is TRBV7-9 and J usage is TRBJ1-4; D is unclear. Trimming removed 4 bases from V and 9 bases from J, with 15 bases in between. Germline V lookup: CDR1 SEHNR, CDR2 FQNEAQ (reference sequence). There are 14 residues in the CDR3. The CDR3 loop reads CASSSWAVVQKLFF. The DNA of the CDR3 is TGTGCCAGCAGCTCCTGGGCCGTGGTGCAAAAACTGTTTTTT.

This clone was counted a single time. The J gene is TRBJ1-2, the V gene TRBV7-2; no reliable D call. CDR1 SGHTA and CDR2 FQGNSA come from the germline V gene. V lost 1 base and J 3 bases, leaving 9 bases between the germline ends. This CDR3 is built from 14 residues. In DNA form, the CDR3 reads TGTGCCAGCAGCTTAGTGGGTCAGGACTATGGCTACACCTTC. Translating gives CASSLVGQDYGYTF.